Reported below is one T cell receptor (beta chain). Its antigen is still unknown. Within one base of it there is no much larger clone, and no base qualities were kept. This record comes from a study of CD8 T cells in ankylosing spondylitis (dated by TCRdb to about 2017). The study in broad terms: To find TCR variants linked to disease, the study profiled T cell receptor beta repertoires in ankylosing spondylitis patients and healthy donors. The full study cohort comprised around 23 ankylosing spondylitis patients and 85 to 120 healthy donors. Peripheral blood was sampled, and synovial fluid was additionally collected from ankylosing spondylitis patients.

Sequencing was carried out with an Illumina HiSeq 2500. Quantitative 5'-RACE with molecular barcodes was used to prepare TCR beta libraries. Processing in the source paper ran as follows. A new computational method based on a probabilistic model of VDJ rearrangement was used to identify disease-linked TCR variants. The public reads were reanalyzed by TCRdb: fastp trimming at Q25, MiXCR alignment, in-frame beta chains only. Duplicate CDR3 protein sequences are folded into a single record with the most common DNA and genes. TCRdb, rather than the study authors, made the V and J calls. The sample profile shows 650,000 to 800,000 distinct CDR3 sequences; around 17% of them were found once. The ten largest clones take up around 19% of the sample. General conclusions and limits of the study: A CD8+ phenotype was shown by the disease-linked clones, which were found at relatively low frequencies in peripheral blood. Some TCR beta motif variants had previously been reported in synovial fluid and blood of reactive arthritis patients, which suggested common disease-initiation mechanisms. The disease-linked clones were reported to be significantly enriched in matched synovial fluid samples from ankylosing spondylitis patients. A TCR beta motif made up of several highly homologous amino acid variants appeared to be characteristic of blood from ankylosing spondylitis patients.

V loses 4 bases, J loses 4 bases, and the germline ends lie 10 bases apart. CDR1 and CDR2 were assigned from the germline V gene as MNHNS and SASEGT. Including cysteine and phenylalanine, the CDR3 has 13 amino acids. Only CDR3 DNA remains: 39 bases, in frame from the first base. Specimen: blood, either unsorted or a sorted T cell fraction (not recorded which). This receptor was identified in a male donor with ankylosing spondylitis. The sequence is built from TRBV6-1 and TRBJ1-1; the D gene lacks a confident call. The DNA is as follows: TGTGCCAGCAGTGGGATGGCGGGCACTGAAGCTTTCTTT. It translates as CASSGMAGTEAFF.